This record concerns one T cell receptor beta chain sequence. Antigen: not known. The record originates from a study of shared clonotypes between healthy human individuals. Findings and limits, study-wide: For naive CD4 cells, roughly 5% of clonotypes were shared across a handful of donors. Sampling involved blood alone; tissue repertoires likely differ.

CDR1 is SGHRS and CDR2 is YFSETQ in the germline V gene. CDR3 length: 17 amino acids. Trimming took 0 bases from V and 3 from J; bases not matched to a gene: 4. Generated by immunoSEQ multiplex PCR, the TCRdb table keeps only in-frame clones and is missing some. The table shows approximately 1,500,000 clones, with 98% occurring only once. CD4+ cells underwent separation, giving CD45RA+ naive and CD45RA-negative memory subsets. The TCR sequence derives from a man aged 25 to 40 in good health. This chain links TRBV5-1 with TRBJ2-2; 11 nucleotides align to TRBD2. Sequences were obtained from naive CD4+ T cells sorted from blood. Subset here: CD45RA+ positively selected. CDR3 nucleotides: TGCGCCAGCAGCTTGGAGGGACTAGCGGACTACACCGGGGAGCTGTTTTTT. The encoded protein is CASSLEGLADYTGELFF.